What follows are 14 T cell receptor beta chains derived from one specimen sequenced in a study of T cells after posttransplantation cyclophosphamide. Clones were read by immunoSEQ multiplex PCR, and TCRdb kept only the in-frame ones, dropping some. The sample has approximately 15,000 clones; about four fifths are singletons. The sample consisted of memory CD4+ T cells sorted from PBMCs. The receptors stem from a man aged 50 to 60 in good health, CMV-negative, and a related stem cell transplant donor.

The CDR3 spells CASSYFSGGDGYTF. CDR3 sequence (DNA): TGTGCCAGCAGTTACTTCTCCGGGGGGGATGGCTACACCTTC. The chain employs TRBV6-5 and TRBJ1-2, with D possibly being TRBD1 (5 bases). The CDR3 runs to 14 residues. From germline, CDR1 is MNHEY and CDR2 SVGAGI. Trimming removed 1 base from V and 6 bases from J, with 12 bases in between.

This CDR3 reads CAISESGLAGRADNEQFF. The CDR3 DNA sequence: TGTGCCATCAGTGAGTCAGGACTAGCGGGACGGGCGGACAATGAGCAGTTCTTC. V usage is TRBV10-3 and J usage is TRBJ2-1; 12 nucleotides line up with TRBD2. This CDR3 is built from 18 residues. The germline gives CDR1 ENHRY, CDR2 SYGVKD. After removal of 0 bases from V and 5 bases from J, the junction contained 8 bases not matched to a gene.

This chain links TRBV2 with TRBJ1-3, with D possibly being TRBD1 (5 bases). The CDR3 runs 18 residues. The ends were cut back, 5 bases at V and 2 bases at J, with 22 bases in the middle. Germline V gene sequence: CDR1 SNHLY, CDR2 FYNNEI. CDR3 loop: CASSTSSHRGWAGNTIYF. The CDR3 DNA is TGTGCCAGCAGTACATCAAGTCATCGGGGGTGGGCTGGAAACACCATATATTTT.

The chain is built from TRBV5-5 and TRBJ1-6; no clear D gene. Germline-derived CDR1 and CDR2 are SGHKS and YYEKEE (reference sequence). The CDR3 has 15 residues. V gave up 4 bases and J gave up 9 bases, with 17 bases separating them. CDR3 protein: CASSRVRGPGSPLHF. The CDR3 DNA reads TGTGCCAGCAGCCGCGTGAGAGGGCCAGGTTCACCCCTCCACTTT.

The chain couples TRBV18 to TRBJ1-1, with D perhaps matching TRBD1 (5 bases). The V gene lost 1 base and the J gene lost 13 bases, with 19 bases spanning the gap. This CDR3 has 14 residues. Germline values: CDR1 KGHSH, CDR2 LQKENI. The CDR3 nucleotides read TGTGCCAGCTCACCACAGTCAGGGCAGTATCCCCTTTTCTTT. Amino acid sequence: CASSPQSGQYPLFF.

On this clone: The same CDR3 is also encoded by other DNA sequences in this sample. This chain links TRBV7-2 with TRBJ1-6, with D unresolved. V was pared by 5 bases and J by 6 bases, with 11 bases between. Germline CDR1 is SGHTA and CDR2 is FQGNSA. The CDR3 covers 14 residues. CDR3 region: CASSPYAANSPLHF. In nucleotides, the CDR3 is TGTGCCAGCAGCCCTTATGCGGCTAATTCACCCCTCCACTTT.

The gene calls are TRBV4-1 and TRBJ1-2; D perhaps matches TRBD1 (6 bases). The germline V gene encodes CDR1 MGHRA and CDR2 YSYEKL. This CDR3 is built from 15 residues. The V end lost 6 bases, the J end lost 4 bases, and 18 bases lay between the germline ends. The CDR3 spells CASRPASGQSYGYTF. The CDR3 DNA follows: TGCGCCAGCAGGCCCGCTTCCGGACAGAGCTATGGCTACACCTTC.

The chain carries TRBV19 and TRBJ1-3; possibly TRBD1 for D (5 bases). Germline V gene data show CDR1 as LNHDA and CDR2 as SQIVND (reference sequence). This CDR3 region has 14 residues. Trimming left V 8 bases short and J 0 bases short, with 11 bases between. The CDR3 DNA reads as TGTGCCAGTGCCTTGGACAACTCTGGAAACACCATATATTTT. Protein sequence: CASALDNSGNTIYF.

This clone was detected only once. The gene calls are TRBV6-5 and TRBJ1-1, with D possibly matching TRBD1 (5 bases). Deletions cut 7 bases from V and 0 bases from J, with 15 bases between. Germline V CDR1 and CDR2: MNHEY, SVGAGI. The CDR3 loop spans 15 amino acids. In DNA, the CDR3 is TGTGCCAGCACCCAAGGAGGGGCCATGAACACTGAAGCTTTCTTT. Its translation is CASTQGGAMNTEAFF.

This clone was seen a few times. The genes are TRBV5-1 and TRBJ1-2, with 11 bases that match TRBD1. V shed 4 bases, J shed 4 bases, and the junction held 9 bases outside the gene matches. Germline CDR1 and CDR2: SGHRS and YFSETQ. This CDR3 has 16 amino acids. The CDR3 DNA reads TGCGCCAGCAGCCCTGGGACAGGGGGGCCGTCCTATGGCTACACCTTC. Amino acid sequence: CASSPGTGGPSYGYTF.

This chain joins TRBV5-4 and TRBJ2-2; 11 positions match TRBD2. The CDR3 runs 16 residues. Germline values: CDR1 SGHNT, CDR2 YYREEE (reference sequence). The ends lost 4 bases at V and 7 bases at J; junction bases unmatched: 9. The CDR3 DNA follows: TGTGCCAGCAGCCGAAATAGCGGGAGGGCCGTCGGGGAGCTGTTTTTT. Encoded protein: CASSRNSGRAVGELFF.

The chain uses TRBV19 and TRBJ1-4; D uncertain. The V end lost 8 bases, the J end lost 4 bases, and 14 bases lay between the germline ends. The CDR3 is made up of 14 amino acids. CDR1 and CDR2 from the germline V gene are LNHDA and SQIVND (reference sequence). CDR3 nucleotides: TGTGCCAGTCGGGTAACGGGGTTTAATGAAAAACTGTTTTTT. This codes for CASRVTGFNEKLFF.

This rearrangement joins TRBV7-8 to TRBJ2-3; TRBD2 matches 7 bases. The CDR3 length is 12 residues. Trimming took 9 bases from V and 4 from J; bases not matched to a gene: 4. The germline CDR1 and CDR2 sequences are SGHVS and FQNEAQ. The CDR3 is CASGLGADTQYF. The DNA for the CDR3 is TGTGCCAGTGGACTAGGTGCAGATACGCAGTATTTT.

This sequence joins TRBV6-6 and TRBJ2-1, with 7 bases matching TRBD2. The V and J ends lost 7 bases and 0 bases, in that order; junction bases with no gene match: 6. CDR3 size: 15 residues. Looked up from germline, CDR1 is MNHNY and CDR2 is SVGAGI (reference sequence). DNA for the CDR3: TGTGCCAGCAAAAGCGCGGGGGTCTCCTACAATGAGCAGTTCTTC. Translation: CASKSAGVSYNEQFF.